This paragraph covers one TCR beta chain sequence. This specimen belongs to a study of CD8 T cells in Susac syndrome. A quantity of roughly 0.5 to 1 ug RNA underwent reverse transcription using random hexamers. TCRdb re-called the immunoSEQ multiplex PCR reads with MiXCR, one entry per CDR3 protein. There are under 150,000 distinct CDR3 sequences in the sample; approximately 95% occur only once, and about 0.26% lies in the top ten. The healthy controls were matched to patients by age and sex. FACS was used to enrich TEMRA cells, whereas the CD8+ and CD4+ T cells were obtained by negative isolation. The origin of this receptor is a human donor in good health. What was sequenced was CD8+ T cells from PBMCs.

As DNA, the CDR3 is TGTGCCACCAGCAGAGCGGGACAGGGGGCCGGAGAGACCCAGTACTTC. This sequence encodes CATSRAGQGAGETQYF. The chain couples TRBV15 to TRBJ2-5; 12 bases are a match to TRBD1. V lost 1 base, J lost 4 bases, and 4 bases stayed unmatched. The germline CDR1 and CDR2 sequences are LNHNV and YYDKDF (reference sequence). The CDR3 is made up of 16 amino acids.